These 22 T cell receptor beta chains share one sample of origin, sequenced in a study of shared clonotypes between healthy human individuals. Only in-frame clones appear in the TCRdb table, and some are missing; sequencing was by immunoSEQ multiplex PCR. The data show approximately 2.5 million clones, 80% to 95% seen once. Source material: naive CD4+ T cells from PBMCs. The sample's subset: CD45RA+ positively selected. These receptor sequences come from a man aged 18 to 30 in good health. Some clones in this sample may be carry-over from other donors' samples.

The chain combines TRBV2 with TRBJ2-7; 9 bases match TRBD1. This CDR3 has 14 amino acids. Germline loops: CDR1 SNHLY, CDR2 FYNNEI. V lost 7 bases to trimming and J lost 3 bases; unmatched junction nucleotides: 7. The CDR3 DNA sequence: TGTGCCAGCACTCCCGGGACAGGGCGCTACGAGCAGTACTTC. It specifies CASTPGTGRYEQYF.

CDR3 region: CTWRGSTDTQYF. For the CDR3, the DNA is TGCACCTGGCGGGGGAGCACAGATACGCAGTATTTT. The V call is TRBV29-1, the J call TRBJ2-3, with 7 bases matching TRBD2. Germline loops: CDR1 SQVTM, CDR2 ANQGSEA. This CDR3 region has 12 residues.

The chain is built from TRBV9 and TRBJ2-3; perhaps D is TRBD1 or TRBD2 (5 bases each). This CDR3 contains 17 residues. V was trimmed by 0 bases and J by 6 bases, leaving 20 bases between them. Germline V gene sequence: CDR1 SGDLS, CDR2 YYNGEE. The CDR3 loop is CASSVGSRWDLKDTQYF. The CDR3 coding sequence is TGTGCCAGCAGCGTAGGCTCCAGATGGGACCTGAAGGATACGCAGTATTTT.

The CDR3 sequence: CASSESHYRGLAKNIQYF. The DNA of the CDR3 is TGTGCCAGCAGTGAAAGTCATTACAGGGGGCTAGCCAAAAACATTCAGTACTTC. The rearrangement uses TRBV6-1 and TRBJ2-4; 9 positions match TRBD1. V shed 2 bases and J 0 bases; nucleotides not matched to a gene: 8. The CDR3 contains 18 residues. Germline loops: CDR1 MNHNS, CDR2 SASEGT.

The J gene is TRBJ2-7, the V gene TRBV28, with TRBD2 as a possible D gene (6 bases). The CDR3 has 14 residues. Germline CDR1 is MDHEN and CDR2 is SYDVKM. The V end was cut by 11 bases, the J end by 2 bases, with 19 bases between. The CDR3 sequence: CAGQNRDSTYEQYF. The CDR3 region has the DNA TGTGCCGGTCAAAACCGGGACTCCACCTACGAGCAGTACTTC.

V gene TRBV28 combines with J gene TRBJ2-5, with TRBD2 matching 8 bases. V lost 5 bases and J lost 2; bases outside the gene matches: 7. The CDR3 length is 15 residues. CDR1 is MDHEN and CDR2 is SYDVKM in the germline V gene. DNA for the CDR3: TGTGCCAGCAGTCCCCTAGCGGGTACTCAAGAGACCCAGTACTTC. Translated: CASSPLAGTQETQYF. Using reference TRBV28 and TRBJ2-5 for the parts outside the CDR3, the full variable domain is DVKVTQSSRYLVKRTGEKVFLECVQDMDHENMFWYRQDPGLGLRLIYFSYDVKMKEKGDIPEGYSVSREKKERFSLILESASTNQTSMYLCASSPLAGTQETQYFGPGTRLLVL.

The V gene is TRBV7-9, the J gene TRBJ2-5; tentatively, D is TRBD2 (6 bases). The J call may be wrong; the DNA end is better matched by TRBJ2-7. CDR1 and CDR2 from the germline V gene are SEHNR and FQNEAQ (reference sequence). This CDR3 is 15 amino acids long. The CDR3 DNA reads as TGTGCCAGCAGCCCCATACTCGGACTACGCTACGAGCAGTACTTC. Its protein product is CASSPILGLRYEQYF.

This clone occurred once. The chain is built from TRBV7-9 and TRBJ1-4; D unclear. This CDR3 spans 15 amino acids. CDR1 and CDR2 (germline): SEHNR, FQNEAQ (reference sequence). Trimming removed 0 bases from V and 8 bases from J, with 13 bases in between. This CDR3 reads CASSLAGRGREKLFF. Written as DNA, the CDR3 is TGTGCCAGCAGCTTAGCGGGGAGAGGGAGAGAAAAACTGTTTTTT.

This sequence joins TRBV6-1 and TRBJ2-7; D call uncertain. Germline loops: CDR1 MNHNS, CDR2 SASEGT. This CDR3 region has 13 residues. V lost 1 base, J lost 8 bases, and 12 bases lay in between. CDR3 in amino acids: CASSEGVDGKQYF. CDR3 nucleotide sequence: TGTGCCAGCAGTGAAGGAGTAGATGGTAAGCAGTACTTC.

The CDR3 spells CASSLVGRAYNEQFF. The CDR3 coding sequence is TGTGCCAGCAGTTTGGTCGGGAGGGCCTACAATGAGCAGTTCTTC. This chain joins TRBV27 and TRBJ2-1; 8 bases map to TRBD2. V trimming: 3 bases; J trimming: 2 bases; junction bases outside the gene matches: 3. The CDR3 covers 15 residues. Germline CDR1 reads MNHEY; CDR2 reads SMNVEV (reference sequence).

The chain employs TRBV28 and TRBJ1-4; the D is unclear. Germline CDR1 and CDR2: MDHEN and SYDVKM. With 2 bases removed from V and 0 bases from J, the gap between germline ends came to 16 bases. This CDR3 is 18 amino acids long. DNA for the CDR3: TGTGCCAGCAGTTTAGTCTCGTCAGCTAGTGCAACTAATGAAAAACTGTTTTTT. Translated: CASSLVSSASATNEKLFF.

This clone occurred once. The CDR3 sequence is CASTPGQGEAKNIQYF. Written as DNA, the CDR3 is TGTGCCAGCACCCCAGGACAGGGAGAAGCCAAAAACATTCAGTACTTC. The chain joins TRBV27 to TRBJ2-4; 8 positions match TRBD1. V was pared by 7 bases and J by 0 bases, with 8 bases of the junction left unmatched. Germline V lookup: CDR1 MNHEY, CDR2 SMNVEV (reference sequence). The CDR3 has 16 residues.

In the case of this clone: Additional DNA sequences in this sample encode the identical CDR3. V and J are TRBV7-2 and TRBJ2-1; 8 bases align to TRBD2. Trimming removed 5 bases from V and 4 bases from J; junction bases left unmatched: 7. The CDR3 length is 15 residues. Germline V lookup: CDR1 SGHTA, CDR2 FQGNSA. CDR3 residues: CASSLSGSTYNEQFF. CDR3 sequence (DNA): TGTGCCAGCAGCCTAAGCGGGAGTACGTACAATGAGCAGTTCTTC. Based on the CDR3 plus reference TRBV7-2 and TRBJ2-1, the full variable domain is GAGVSQSPSNKVTEKGKDVELRCDPISGHTALYWYRQSLGQGLEFLIYFQGNSAPDKSGLPSDRFSAERTGGSVSTLTIQRTQQEDSAVYLCASSLSGSTYNEQFFGPGTRLTVL.

The chain carries TRBV28 and TRBJ2-1, with TRBD1 as a possible D gene (7 bases). V was pared by 0 bases and J by 7 bases, with 13 bases between. The CDR3 totals 15 residues. Germline CDR1 is MDHEN and CDR2 is SYDVKM. In DNA form, the CDR3 reads TGTGCCAGCAGTTTATGGGCAGGGGGGATGAATGAGCAGTTCTTC. Translated: CASSLWAGGMNEQFF.

J is TRBJ2-1 and V is TRBV9, with 8 nucleotides matching TRBD2. Germline V lookup: CDR1 SGDLS, CDR2 YYNGEE. V lost 4 bases and J lost 0; bases outside the gene matches: 6. The CDR3 is 16 residues long. The CDR3 DNA reads TGTGCCAGCAGCACAGGACTAGCAAGCTCCTACAATGAGCAGTTCTTC. As protein: CASSTGLASSYNEQFF.

The V and J genes are TRBV7-2 and TRBJ2-5, with 7 bases identical to TRBD2. Germline loops: CDR1 SGHTA, CDR2 FQGNSA. V trimming: 5 bases; J trimming: 1 base; junction bases outside the gene matches: 16. This CDR3 is 18 amino acids long. The CDR3 loop is CASSLTLTSIIVQETQYF. In DNA, the CDR3 is TGTGCCAGCAGCCTAACGTTGACTAGCATTATTGTCCAAGAGACCCAGTACTTC.

V and J are TRBV2 and TRBJ2-7, with 14 bases fitting TRBD2. Germline values: CDR1 SNHLY, CDR2 FYNNEI. The CDR3 length is 16 residues. V lost 4 bases and J lost 12; bases outside the gene matches: 14. The DNA for the CDR3 is TGTGCCAGCAGTGTCCGAACCGGGACTAGCGGGGGCCAGCGGTACTTC. Translating gives CASSVRTGTSGGQRYF.

V is TRBV7-3 and J is TRBJ2-7; 8 bases are a match to TRBD1. In germline, CDR1 is SGHTA, CDR2 FQGTGA. The CDR3 covers 15 residues. Trimming cost V 5 bases and J 2 bases; bases outside gene matches: 8. DNA for the CDR3: TGTGCCAGCAGCCTGGATTGGACAGGGACCTACGAGCAGTACTTC. It yields the protein CASSLDWTGTYEQYF.

The chain is built from TRBV5-1 and TRBJ1-2; TRBD1 is a possible D gene (6 bases). The germline CDR1 and CDR2 sequences are SGHRS and YFSETQ. Trimming stripped 0 bases from V and 5 bases from J, with 20 bases between. The CDR3 has 17 amino acids. CDR3 region: CASSLGGRGTRIYGYTF. Here the CDR3 DNA reads TGCGCCAGCAGCTTGGGGGGCCGAGGGACACGTATTTATGGCTACACCTTC. Together with reference TRBV5-1 and TRBJ1-2, the CDR3 gives the full variable domain: KAGVTQTPRYLIKTRGQQVTLSCSPISGHRSVSWYQQTPGQGLQFLFEYFSETQRNKGNFPGRFSGRQFSNSRSEMNVSTLELGDSALYLCASSLGGRGTRIYGYTFGSGTRLTVV.

The chain uses TRBV11-3 and TRBJ2-1; perhaps D is TRBD1 or TRBD2 (5 bases each). Trimming cost V 5 bases and J 1 base, with 18 bases left between them. The CDR3 is 17 amino acids. CDR1 is SGHNT and CDR2 is YENEEA in the germline V gene. The CDR3 DNA follows: TGTGCCAGCAGCCCAACGGGGCCAGTATTTTCCTACAATGAGCAGTTCTTC. This translates into CASSPTGPVFSYNEQFF.

The rearrangement joins TRBV7-3 to TRBJ1-1; D not resolved. This CDR3 is built from 13 residues. With 2 bases removed from V and 6 bases from J, the gap between germline ends came to 10 bases. CDR1 is SGHTA, CDR2 FQGTGA, per germline. The CDR3 bases are TGTGCCAGCAGCTTAGACGGAAACGCTGAAGCTTTCTTT. Encoded protein: CASSLDGNAEAFF.

This chain links TRBV7-9 with TRBJ2-7; no definite D call. V dropped 1 base and J dropped 5 bases, with 3 bases sitting between them. CDR3 size: 11 residues. Germline assignment: CDR1 SEHNR and CDR2 FQNEAQ (reference sequence). The CDR3 sequence: CASSLGDEQYF. The CDR3 bases are TGTGCCAGCAGCTTAGGGGACGAGCAGTACTTC.